These T cell receptor beta chains were read from a single sample in a study of T-cell reconstitution after alpha-beta-depleted transplantation in children. MiXCR, applied by TCRdb to the PCR reads, yields one record per CDR3 protein. The data hold 440,000 or so distinct CDR3 sequences, with 43% observed a single time. Here the sequenced sample was PBMCs, taken before TCRalphabeta/CD19-depleted stem cell transplant. These receptors were taken from a girl between 2 and 10 years old with aplastic anemia, due to receive a stem cell transplant. The CDR3 runs from the conserved cysteine through the conserved F or W. D genes are given only for firm matches.

CDR3: CASSSFDGSTDTQYF
V: TRBV12-3/TRBV12-4
D: -

CDR3: CASSLGFPTPDTQYF
V: TRBV5-1
D: -

CDR3: CASSYLGTSTAKNIQYF
V: TRBV6-2/TRBV6-3
D: -

CDR3: CASSLGLGLSPSYEQYF
V: TRBV28
D: -

CDR3: CAWVLADNEQFF
V: TRBV30
D: -

CDR3: CASSSTPTRETQYF
V: TRBV5-1
D: -

CDR3: CASSLESGRTTDTQYF
V: TRBV7-6
D: TRBD2

CDR3: CSARDGILGQYF
V: TRBV20-1
D: -

CDR3: CASSHPLLAGKSGELFF
V: TRBV3-1
D: TRBD2

CDR3: CSVQTTGTSRHEQYF
V: TRBV29-1
D: TRBD2

CDR3: CSARDLELAGPTDTQYF
V: TRBV20-1
D: TRBD2

CDR3: CASSDSGSPPYEQYF
V: TRBV28
D: TRBD2

CDR3: CASSWGLPGQGKDEQFF
V: TRBV5-4
D: TRBD1

CDR3: CASSPSQTGQSTEAFF
V: TRBV7-2
D: TRBD1

CDR3: CASSVAFGGNYEQYF
V: TRBV9
D: -

CDR3: CASSSDRVSSYEQYF
V: TRBV7-2
D: TRBD1

CDR3: CASSYQGTGRYEQYF
V: TRBV5-1
D: TRBD1

CDR3: CSATPRGDRYTEAFF
V: TRBV20-1
D: -

CDR3: CASSPLEEGGAGNTEAFF
V: TRBV18
D: -

CDR3: CASGPGQGATEQYF
V: TRBV12-3/TRBV12-4
D: TRBD1

CDR3: CASSSGREGSDTQYF
V: TRBV28
D: TRBD2

CDR3: CASSRTVGEAFF
V: TRBV7-2
D: -

CDR3: CASSQDAGAYTGELFF
V: TRBV14
D: -

CDR3: CASSLGGGDYNEQFF
V: TRBV5-1
D: TRBD1

CDR3: CSAQGAGGEQYF
V: TRBV20-1
D: -

CDR3: CAISDQNTEAFF
V: TRBV10-3
D: -

CDR3: CSARPAWENIQYF
V: TRBV20-1
D: -

CDR3: CASSPRTLLSSYEQYF
V: TRBV7-2
D: -

CDR3: CASSLNRAGELFF
V: TRBV7-2
D: -

CDR3: CASTYLGQNTEAFF
V: TRBV28
D: -

CDR3: CASSDRLAGGPDEQFF
V: TRBV11-2
D: TRBD2

CDR3: CASSLVPAGARNSYNEHFF
V: TRBV5-1
D: -

CDR3: CASSGGVRRTSGITDTQYF
V: TRBV11-1
D: TRBD2

CDR3: CASSLLTLGGTEAFF
V: TRBV28
D: -

CDR3: CASSQVSREYEQYF
V: TRBV4-1
D: -

CDR3: CASSPGIGEQYF
V: TRBV18
D: -

CDR3: CASSPAANYGYTF
V: TRBV28
D: -

CDR3: CASSIRQGAVQPQHF
V: TRBV19
D: TRBD1

CDR3: CSVGQTSGVDNEQFF
V: TRBV29-1
D: TRBD2

CDR3: CASSFMGSTGELFF
V: TRBV12-3/TRBV12-4
D: -

CDR3: CASSLISADLEFF
V: TRBV7-2
D: -

CDR3: CASLASGHTDTQYF
V: TRBV28
D: TRBD2

CDR3: CSATTGTSDVHEQYF
V: TRBV20-1
D: TRBD2